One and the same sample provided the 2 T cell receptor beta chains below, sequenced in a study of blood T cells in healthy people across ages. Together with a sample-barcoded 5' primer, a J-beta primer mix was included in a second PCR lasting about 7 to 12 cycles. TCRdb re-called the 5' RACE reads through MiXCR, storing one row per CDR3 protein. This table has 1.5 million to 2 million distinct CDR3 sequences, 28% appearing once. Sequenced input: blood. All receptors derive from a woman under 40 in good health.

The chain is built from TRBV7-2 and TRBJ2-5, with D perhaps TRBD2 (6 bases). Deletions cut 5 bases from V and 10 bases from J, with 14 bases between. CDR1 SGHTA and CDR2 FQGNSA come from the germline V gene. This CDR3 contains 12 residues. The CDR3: CASSQATGGQYF. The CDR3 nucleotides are TGTGCCAGCAGCCAAGCGACCGGGGGCCAGTACTTC.

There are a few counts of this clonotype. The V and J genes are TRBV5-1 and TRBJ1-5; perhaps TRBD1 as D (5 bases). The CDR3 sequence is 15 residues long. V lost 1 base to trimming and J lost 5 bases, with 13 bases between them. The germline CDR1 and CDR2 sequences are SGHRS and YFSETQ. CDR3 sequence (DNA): TGCGCCAGCAGCTTGTTGGGACTGGGAGATCAGCCCCAGCATTTT. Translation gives CASSLLGLGDQPQHF.